This T cell receptor (beta chain) was captured by sequencing in a study of regulatory T cells in long-lasting Graves disease. Looking at the study overall: Less than 3 months of antithyroid drugs had been taken by newly diagnosed Graves' patients. Points from the study as a whole: When disease was persistent, TRBV28, TRBJ1-2 and TRBJ2-5 were the favored segments.

The CDR3 consists of 13 residues. Germline V gene data show CDR1 as SGDLS and CDR2 as YYNGEE. Through Arm-PCR of CDR3 regions and iRepertoire HTBI primers, TCR beta libraries were built. TCRdb reanalysed the multiplex PCR reads using MiXCR and keeps one entry per CDR3 protein. Here the sample spans 530,000 or so distinct CDR3 sequences, 15% to 20% being singletons. Details on this clonotype: Its specificity is unknown. A read error may explain this, as a much larger clone is one base away.

As for time point: newly diagnosed GD, antithyroid drugs for less than 3 months. Isolated PBMC RNA provided the starting material for the TCR library. In addition, the sample was reused for a study of T cells in Graves' hyperthyroidism and ophthalmopathy. From that report: With a duration under 2 months, the hyperthyroidism was newly diagnosed in patients aged 18 to 65. The HTBI primer set served for first-round RT-PCR of the TCR CDR3.

The receptor was derived from a young man with Graves disease. The V gene is TRBV9, the J gene TRBJ2-1; 13 bases fit TRBD2. This specimen was peripheral blood mononuclear cells (PBMCs), taken at new diagnosis, from a patient treated with antithyroid drugs. This chain's CDR3 is CASGLAGDGEQSF. The CDR3 DNA sequence: TGTGCCAGCGGACTAGCGGGAGACGGGGAGCAGTCCTTC.